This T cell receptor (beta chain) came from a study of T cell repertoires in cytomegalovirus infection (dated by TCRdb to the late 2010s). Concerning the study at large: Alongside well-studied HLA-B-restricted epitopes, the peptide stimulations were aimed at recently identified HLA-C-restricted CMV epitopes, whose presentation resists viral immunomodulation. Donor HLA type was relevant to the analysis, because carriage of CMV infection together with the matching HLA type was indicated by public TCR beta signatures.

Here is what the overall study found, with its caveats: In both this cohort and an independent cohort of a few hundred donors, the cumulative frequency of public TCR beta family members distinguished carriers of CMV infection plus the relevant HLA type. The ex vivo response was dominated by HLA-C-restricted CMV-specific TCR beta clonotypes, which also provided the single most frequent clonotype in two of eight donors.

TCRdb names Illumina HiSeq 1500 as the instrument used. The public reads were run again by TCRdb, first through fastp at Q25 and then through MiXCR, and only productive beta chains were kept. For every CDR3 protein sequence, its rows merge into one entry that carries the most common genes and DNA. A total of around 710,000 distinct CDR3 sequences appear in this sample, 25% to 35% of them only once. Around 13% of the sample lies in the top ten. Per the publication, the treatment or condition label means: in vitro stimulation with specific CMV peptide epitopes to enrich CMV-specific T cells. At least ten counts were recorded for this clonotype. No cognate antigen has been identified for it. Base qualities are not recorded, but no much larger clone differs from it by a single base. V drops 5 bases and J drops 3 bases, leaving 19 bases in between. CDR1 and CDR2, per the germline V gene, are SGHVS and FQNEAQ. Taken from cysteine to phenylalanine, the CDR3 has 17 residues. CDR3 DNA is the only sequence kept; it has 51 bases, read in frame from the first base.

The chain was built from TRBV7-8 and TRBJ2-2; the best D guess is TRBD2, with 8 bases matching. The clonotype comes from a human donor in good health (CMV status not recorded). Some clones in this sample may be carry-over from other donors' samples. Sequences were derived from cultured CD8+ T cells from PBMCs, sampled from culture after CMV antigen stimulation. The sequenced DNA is TGTGCCAGCAGCCGGCCGGGAGGGGGCCCGGACACCGGGGAGCTGTTTTTT. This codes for CASSRPGGGPDTGELFF.